This T cell receptor beta chain came from a study of blood T cell repertoires in COVID-19 (dated by TCRdb to 2020 to 2022). With regard to the full study: Collaborator samples came from the United States, Italy and Spain and covered acute and convalescent phases of COVID-19. A de-identified subject ID, COVID-19 status, age in years and sex were almost always included in the sample metadata. Where HLA class I and class II types were available, the types were taken from metadata supplied by the sample provider, not from assay-based typing. The repertoires were released in a freely available public database meant as a resource for research on the immune response to SARS-CoV-2. The prospective study material was composed of cDNA or gDNA derived from T cells, B-cell-depleted T cells, or PBMCs. The samples were drawn from the first 160 participants of the ongoing ImmuneRACE study and from 950 to 1,500 subjects provided by 6 global collaborators. Subjects who had been exposed to COVID-19, were actively infected with it, or had recovered from it provided the deeply sampled blood TCRbeta repertoires that made up the dataset.

TCRbeta CDR3 regions were amplified from genomic DNA by means of the immunoSEQ Assay, a bias-controlled multiplex PCR. The authors' pipeline ran thus. The number of nucleated cells in each sample was estimated by amplification of reference gene primers within the assay. Sequence reads were collapsed and filtered to measure the absolute abundance of every unique TCRbeta CDR3 rearrangement. For each sample, productive Simpson clonality was calculated by taking the square root of Simpson's diversity index across productive rearrangements. Entries here come from immuneACCESS through TCRdb and include only in-frame sequences with V and J called. Some clones fail to appear in such tables; in the studies checked, an unresolved V gene covers under half of the shortfall, and the cause of the remainder is unknown. The V and J calls and clone size are taken from that table; D and trimming were inferred from the DNA. Present in this sample are approximately 210,000 clones, 89% of which were seen just once. Of the sample, approximately 8.1% is held by the ten largest clones.

The CDR3 sequence holds 13 residues, the cysteine and phenylalanine included. The only DNA kept is the CDR3, 39 bases in frame from the first base. V is pared back by 0 bases and J by 1 base, with 4 bases lying between the germline termini. From a lookup of the germline V gene (reference sequence), CDR1 and CDR2 are SGHNT and YYREEE. In the prospective study, participants were roughly 18 to 100 years old, resided in approximately 22 geographic areas of the United States, and were enrolled through a virtual design. To assign participants to cohorts, the prospective study relied on clinical history that participants themselves reported in a screening survey and a study questionnaire. Recovered participants in ImmuneRACE Cohort 3 were defined by two consecutive negative NP/OP PCR tests, clearance by a healthcare professional, or resolution of symptoms. In the prospective study, whole blood, serum and a nasopharyngeal or oropharyngeal swab were collected from each participant by mobile phlebotomists. Participants in the prospective study had the option to provide additional blood draws and questionnaires over a roughly 2-month period. Before DNA extraction, blood samples from the prospective study were shipped at room temperature or frozen.

What the research found in general, with its limitations: The amount of clinical and demographic metadata varied by source and participant and was provided uncurated.

Concerning this clone itself: It lacks a known antigen. The input lacks base qualities; no much larger clone sits a single base away.

The sample was PBMCs or T cells enriched from blood (not recorded which). The sequence joins TRBV5-4 to TRBJ2-5, with no confidently assigned D gene. This receptor was taken from a woman aged 18-29 years who had recovered from COVID-19. The base sequence is TGTGCCAGCAGCTTGGGCAGCCAAGAGACCCAGTACTTC. Its coded protein is CASSLGSQETQYF.